The T cell receptor (beta chain) under discussion was sequenced for a study of lymphopenia after photon versus proton radiotherapy. Some clones are missing from TCRdb's copy, which holds only in-frame ones; the method was immunoSEQ multiplex PCR. This sample yields around 66,000 clones, of which around 87% are seen a single time; approximately 2.2% belongs to the top ten. This clone was seen only once. The trim removed 3 bases at V and 8 bases at J, leaving 4 bases unmatched. Per the germline V gene, CDR1 is MGHRA and CDR2 is YSYEKL. The CDR3 loop spans 14 amino acids. The TCR was taken from a man in his forties with gastric cancer. The rearrangement links TRBV4-1 to TRBJ1-2; 12 nucleotides match TRBD1. The specimen comprised peripheral blood, sampled from a patient treated with photon-based radiotherapy. In nucleotides, the CDR3 is TGCGCCAGCAGCCACGGGACAGGGGGCCGAGGCTACACCTTC. This encodes CASSHGTGGRGYTF.